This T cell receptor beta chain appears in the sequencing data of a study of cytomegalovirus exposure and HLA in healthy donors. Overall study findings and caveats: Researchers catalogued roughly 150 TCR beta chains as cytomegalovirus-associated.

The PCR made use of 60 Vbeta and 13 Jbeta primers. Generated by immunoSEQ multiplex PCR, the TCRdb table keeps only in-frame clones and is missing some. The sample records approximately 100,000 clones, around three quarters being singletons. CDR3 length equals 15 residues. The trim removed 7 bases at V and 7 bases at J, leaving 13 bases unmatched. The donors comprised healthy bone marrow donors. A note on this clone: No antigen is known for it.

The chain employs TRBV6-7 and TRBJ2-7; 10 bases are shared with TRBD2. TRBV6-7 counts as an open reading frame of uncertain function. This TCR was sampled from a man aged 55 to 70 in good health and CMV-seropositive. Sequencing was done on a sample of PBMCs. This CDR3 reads CASKVWSGGVGEQYF. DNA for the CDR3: TGTGCCAGCAAGGTGTGGAGCGGGGGGGTGGGGGAGCAGTACTTC.